The rows below give T cell receptor beta chains drawn from one sample of a study of CD8 T cells in ankylosing spondylitis. TCRdb re-derived calls from the 5' RACE reads in MiXCR, one entry per CDR3 protein. The sample includes a few hundred thousand distinct CDR3 sequences, roughly a quarter of them seen just once. The sample comprised blood, either unsorted or a sorted T cell fraction (not recorded which). The receptors originated from a male donor with ankylosing spondylitis or in good health (not recorded which). Each CDR3 is given with its conserved first and last residue. A D gene is named only where the DNA matches it firmly. Not all rows give a size; the values are once, few, many and, for expanded clones, a class.

TRBV15	-	TRBJ2-1	14	-	TGTGCCACCAGCAGTGGAGGACAGAACAATGAGCAGTTCTTC	CATSSGGQNNEQFF
TRBV2	-	TRBJ2-7	13	-	TGTGCCAGCAGGTTCCAGGTGGAGGACGAGCAGTACTTC	CASRFQVEDEQYF
TRBV29-1	-	TRBJ1-1	12	many	TGCAGCGTTTCTTCCTTGGGTTCTGAAGCTTTCTTT	CSVSSLGSEAFF
TRBV20-1	-	TRBJ2-3	13	many	TGCAGTGCCCGGCGGGAAGGCACAGATACGCAGTATTTT	CSARREGTDTQYF
TRBV7-2	TRBD1	TRBJ2-7	15	few	TGTGCCAGCAGCCCAGGGACAGGGGTGACCTACGAGCAGTACTTC	CASSPGTGVTYEQYF
TRBV6-5	-	TRBJ2-3	14	-	TGTGCCAGCAGTTATTATAGGCAGACAGATACGCAGTATTTT	CASSYYRQTDTQYF
TRBV15	-	TRBJ1-1	15	-	TGTGCCACCAGCAGAGCCCACACAATGAACACTGAAGCTTTCTTT	CATSRAHTMNTEAFF
TRBV20-1	-	TRBJ1-2	12	-	TGCAGTGCTAGGGACACTCTCCGCGGCTACACCTTC	CSARDTLRGYTF
TRBV28	TRBD2	TRBJ2-7	15	few	TGTGCCAGCAGTTTTGGCGGGGGGTCCGCCTACGAGCAGTACTTC	CASSFGGGSAYEQYF
TRBV5-6	TRBD1	TRBJ2-4	14	-	TGTGCCAGCAGTCGCCGGGACAGGGCGAACATTCAGTACTTC	CASSRRDRANIQYF
TRBV5-6	-	TRBJ2-2	16	-	TGTGCCAGCAGCACCCTGGAGGGTTCGAACACCGGGGAGCTGTTTTTT	CASSTLEGSNTGELFF
TRBV6-4	-	TRBJ2-4	16	few	TGTGCCAGCAGTGCCCCCGGACAGATTGTCAAAAACATTCAGTACTTC	CASSAPGQIVKNIQYF
TRBV29-1	-	TRBJ2-7	14	-	TGCAGCGTTGCCGCTTCGGGGTCCTCCTACGAGCAGTACTTC	CSVAASGSSYEQYF
TRBV10-3	-	TRBJ2-3	14	-	TGTGCCATCACCGACGGTTCCCCCACAGATACGCAGTATTTT	CAITDGSPTDTQYF